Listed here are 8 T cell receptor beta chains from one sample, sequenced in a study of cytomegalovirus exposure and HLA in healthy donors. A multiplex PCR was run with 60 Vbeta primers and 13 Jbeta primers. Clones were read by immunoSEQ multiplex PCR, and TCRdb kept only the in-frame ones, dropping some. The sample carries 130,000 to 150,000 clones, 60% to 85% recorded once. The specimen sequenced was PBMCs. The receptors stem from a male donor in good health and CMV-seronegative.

The chain's CDR3 is CAINSPGQGGYGYTF. CDR3 in DNA: TGTGCCATCAACTCTCCGGGACAGGGGGGCTATGGCTACACCTTC. The J gene is TRBJ1-2, the V gene TRBV5-4; 11 bases are shared with TRBD1. This CDR3 spans 15 amino acids. Germline V gene sequence: CDR1 SGHNT, CDR2 YYREEE (reference sequence). Trimming cost V 9 bases and J 4 bases; bases outside gene matches: 11.

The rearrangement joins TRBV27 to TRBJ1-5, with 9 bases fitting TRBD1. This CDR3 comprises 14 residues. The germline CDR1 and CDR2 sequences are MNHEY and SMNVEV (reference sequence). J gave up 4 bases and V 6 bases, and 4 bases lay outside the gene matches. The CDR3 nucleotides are TGTGCCAGCAGGAGGGGACAGGGTAATCAGCCCCAGCATTTT. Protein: CASRRGQGNQPQHF.

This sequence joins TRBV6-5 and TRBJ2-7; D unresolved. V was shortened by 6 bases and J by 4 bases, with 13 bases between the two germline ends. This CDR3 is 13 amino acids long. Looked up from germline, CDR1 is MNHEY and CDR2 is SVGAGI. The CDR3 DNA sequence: TGTGCCAGCAGAGAGTCGAGAAATTACGAGCAGTACTTC. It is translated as CASRESRNYEQYF.

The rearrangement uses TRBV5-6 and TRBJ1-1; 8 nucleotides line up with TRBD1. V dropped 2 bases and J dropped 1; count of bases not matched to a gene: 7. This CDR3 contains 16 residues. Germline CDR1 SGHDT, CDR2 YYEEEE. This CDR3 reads CASSFTRTGRNTEAFF. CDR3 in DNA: TGTGCCAGCAGCTTTACTCGGACAGGGAGGAACACTGAAGCTTTCTTT.

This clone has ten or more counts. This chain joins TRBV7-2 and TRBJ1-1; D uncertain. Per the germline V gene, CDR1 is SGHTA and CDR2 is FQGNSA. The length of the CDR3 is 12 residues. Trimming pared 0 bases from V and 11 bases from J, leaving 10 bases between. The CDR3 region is CASSLAAWSAFF. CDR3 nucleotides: TGTGCCAGCAGCTTAGCCGCCTGGAGTGCTTTCTTT.

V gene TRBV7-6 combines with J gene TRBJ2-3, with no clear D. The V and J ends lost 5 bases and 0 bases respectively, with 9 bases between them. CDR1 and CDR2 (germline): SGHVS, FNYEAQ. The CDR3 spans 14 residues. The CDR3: CASSPDPSTDTQYF. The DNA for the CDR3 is TGTGCCAGCAGCCCAGATCCTAGCACAGATACGCAGTATTTT.

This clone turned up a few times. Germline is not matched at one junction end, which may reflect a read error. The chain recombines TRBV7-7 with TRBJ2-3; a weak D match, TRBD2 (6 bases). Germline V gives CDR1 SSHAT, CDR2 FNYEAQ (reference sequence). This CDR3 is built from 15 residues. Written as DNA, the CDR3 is TGTGCTAGCAGCCGTCTAGCGTTTAGCACAGATACGCAGTATTTT. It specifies CASSRLAFSTDTQYF.

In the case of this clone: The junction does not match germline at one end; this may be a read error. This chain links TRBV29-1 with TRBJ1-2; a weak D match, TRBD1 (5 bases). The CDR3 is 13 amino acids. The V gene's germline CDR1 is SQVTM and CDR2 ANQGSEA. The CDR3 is CSVAPDINYGYPF. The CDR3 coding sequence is TGCAGCGTCGCCCCGGACATTAACTATGGCTACCCCTTC.